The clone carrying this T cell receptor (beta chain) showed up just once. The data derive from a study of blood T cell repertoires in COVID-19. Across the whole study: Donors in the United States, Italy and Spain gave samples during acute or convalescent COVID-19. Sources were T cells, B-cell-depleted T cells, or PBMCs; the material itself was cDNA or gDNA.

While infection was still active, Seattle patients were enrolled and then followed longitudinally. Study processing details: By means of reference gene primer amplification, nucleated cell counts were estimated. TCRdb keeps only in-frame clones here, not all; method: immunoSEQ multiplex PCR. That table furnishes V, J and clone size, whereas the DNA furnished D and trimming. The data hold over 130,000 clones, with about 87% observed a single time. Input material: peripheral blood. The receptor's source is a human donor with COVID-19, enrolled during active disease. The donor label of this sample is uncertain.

This chain's CDR3 is CASRPDRTGNTEAFF. CDR3 sequence (DNA): TGTGCCAGCAGACCCGATAGGACAGGGAACACTGAAGCTTTCTTT. The J gene is TRBJ1-1, the V gene TRBV2; TRBD1 matches at 7 bases. This CDR3 is built from 15 residues. Germline trimming cut 6 bases from V and 1 base from J; bases unmatched to any gene: 8. Germline V gene sequence: CDR1 SNHLY, CDR2 FYNNEI. Combining the CDR3 with reference TRBV2 and TRBJ1-1 gives the whole variable domain EPEVTQTPSHQVTQMGQEVILRCVPISNHLYFYWYRQILGQKVEFLVSFYNNEISEKSEIFDDQFSVERPDGSNFTLKIRSTKLEDSAMYFCASRPDRTGNTEAFFGQGTRLTVV.